This is a list of T cell receptor beta chains from one sample in a study of blood T cells in healthy people across ages. TCRdb analysed the 5' RACE reads with MiXCR anew, one entry per CDR3 protein. This table has 650,000 to 700,000 distinct CDR3 sequences, approximately 52% appearing once. Specimen: blood. The origin of the receptors is a woman older than 75 in good health. The CDR3 runs from the conserved cysteine through the conserved F or W. The order of the fields is J gene, clone size, V gene, D gene, CDR3 DNA, CDR3 protein. A D gene is named only where the DNA matches it firmly. Expanded clones are given a class, and other clones once, few, many or no size at all.

j_call: TRBJ2-2; clone_size: many; v_call: TRBV3-1; d_call: -; cdr3_nt: TGTGCCAGCAGCCAACTAGGGCAAGCCGGGGAGCTGTTTTTT; cdr3_aa: CASSQLGQAGELFF
j_call: TRBJ2-1; clone_size: -; v_call: TRBV28; d_call: -; cdr3_nt: TGTGCCAGCAGCCATGGGGACTCAAGGGAGAATGGGCAGTTCTTC; cdr3_aa: CASSHGDSRENGQFF
j_call: TRBJ2-5; clone_size: -; v_call: TRBV12-3/TRBV12-4; d_call: -; cdr3_nt: TGTGCCAGCAGTTTAGCTGGGGGCGGAGAGGAACAGTACTTC; cdr3_aa: CASSLAGGGEEQYF
j_call: TRBJ2-3; clone_size: -; v_call: TRBV24-1; d_call: TRBD2; cdr3_nt: TGTGCCACCAGTGATTTGGCGAGCGGGGGACCCACAGATGCGCAGTATTTT; cdr3_aa: CATSDLASGGPTDAQYF
j_call: TRBJ2-7; clone_size: few; v_call: TRBV2; d_call: -; cdr3_nt: TGTGCCAGCAACCCCGACAGAACCTACGAGCAGTACTTC; cdr3_aa: CASNPDRTYEQYF
j_call: TRBJ2-5; clone_size: -; v_call: TRBV29-1; d_call: -; cdr3_nt: TGCAGCGGCGGACAGCGTAGTGAGACCCAGTACTTC; cdr3_aa: CSGGQRSETQYF
j_call: TRBJ2-5; clone_size: -; v_call: TRBV6-2/TRBV6-3; d_call: -; cdr3_nt: TGTGCCAGCAGAGGAGGCCAAGAGACCCAGTACTTC; cdr3_aa: CASRGGQETQYF
j_call: TRBJ1-2; clone_size: -; v_call: TRBV20-1; d_call: TRBD1; cdr3_nt: TGCAGTGCTAGAGTCGGGACAGCCATATATGGCTACACCTTC; cdr3_aa: CSARVGTAIYGYTF
j_call: TRBJ2-5; clone_size: -; v_call: TRBV20-1; d_call: TRBD1; cdr3_nt: TGCAGTGCTTTGGACAGGGGGCAGACCCAGTACTTC; cdr3_aa: CSALDRGQTQYF
j_call: TRBJ1-5; clone_size: few; v_call: TRBV28; d_call: TRBD1; cdr3_nt: TGTGCCAGCAGGACACACAGGACAGGAGTCCGGCCCCAGCATTTT; cdr3_aa: CASRTHRTGVRPQHF
j_call: TRBJ2-1; clone_size: few; v_call: TRBV29-1; d_call: TRBD2; cdr3_nt: TGCAGCGTCCCACCCGGGGACTATGGTAATGAGCAGTTCTTC; cdr3_aa: CSVPPGDYGNEQFF
j_call: TRBJ1-6; clone_size: few; v_call: TRBV20-1; d_call: -; cdr3_nt: TGCAGTGCCGGGGCGGGACGTCTCTATAATTCACCCCTCCACTTT; cdr3_aa: CSAGAGRLYNSPLHF
j_call: TRBJ1-4; clone_size: many; v_call: TRBV6-5; d_call: -; cdr3_nt: TGTGCCAGCAGTGTAGGGGAGGGTGAAAAACTGTTTTTT; cdr3_aa: CASSVGEGEKLFF
j_call: TRBJ2-1; clone_size: few; v_call: TRBV3-1; d_call: TRBD2; cdr3_nt: TGTGCCAGCAGCGCCTCTAGGGCGGGGGGACAGTTCTTC; cdr3_aa: CASSASRAGGQFF
j_call: TRBJ1-1; clone_size: few; v_call: TRBV7-2; d_call: -; cdr3_nt: TGTGCCAGCAGCTCCCGTCGGGGCCTGAACACTGAAGCTTTCTTT; cdr3_aa: CASSSRRGLNTEAFF
j_call: TRBJ1-6; clone_size: -; v_call: TRBV29-1; d_call: TRBD1; cdr3_nt: TGCAGCGTTGAGGGGGTACGAACAGGGGGCCTTAGGAGCCCCTATAATTCACCCCTCCACTTT; cdr3_aa: CSVEGVRTGGLRSPYNSPLHF
j_call: TRBJ2-5; clone_size: -; v_call: TRBV7-2; d_call: -; cdr3_nt: TGTGCCAGCCACCAAGGGGAGACCCAGTACTTC; cdr3_aa: CASHQGETQYF
j_call: TRBJ1-2; clone_size: many; v_call: TRBV6-5; d_call: TRBD1; cdr3_nt: TGTGCCAGCAGACGACAGGGCCAGGGGTATGGCTACACCTTC; cdr3_aa: CASRRQGQGYGYTF
j_call: TRBJ2-1; clone_size: -; v_call: TRBV21-1; d_call: -; cdr3_nt: TGTGCCAGCAGCGCTCATCCGGACCAGCCGGGTTTGGGCAATGAGCAGTTCTTC; cdr3_aa: CASSAHPDQPGLGNEQFF
j_call: TRBJ2-5; clone_size: once; v_call: TRBV12-3/TRBV12-4; d_call: TRBD2; cdr3_nt: TGTGCCAGCAGTCAACACCCTAGCGGGGTTTGGGAATTGCGACAAGAGACCCAGTACTTC; cdr3_aa: CASSQHPSGVWELRQETQYF
j_call: TRBJ2-5; clone_size: many; v_call: TRBV7-9; d_call: -; cdr3_nt: TGTGCCAGCAGCTTAATGGCGGGATCGAGGGAGACCCAGTACTTC; cdr3_aa: CASSLMAGSRETQYF
j_call: TRBJ1-6; clone_size: -; v_call: TRBV2; d_call: -; cdr3_nt: TGTGCCAGCAGGGAGATAGCAGGGGTAAGCAATTCACCCCTCCACTTT; cdr3_aa: CASREIAGVSNSPLHF
j_call: TRBJ1-2; clone_size: -; v_call: TRBV7-9; d_call: -; cdr3_nt: TGTGCCAGCAGCTTGGTCCCAGGGCAAGGCTACACCTTC; cdr3_aa: CASSLVPGQGYTF
j_call: TRBJ1-1; clone_size: -; v_call: TRBV25-1; d_call: TRBD1; cdr3_nt: TGTGCCAGCAGTGGGTCCAGGGACAGGGGGCTTGGTGAAGCTTTCTTT; cdr3_aa: CASSGSRDRGLGEAFF
j_call: TRBJ2-1; clone_size: -; v_call: TRBV29-1; d_call: -; cdr3_nt: TGCAGCGTTGTGGGGGGCTATCTGTCCTACAATGAGCAGTTCTTC; cdr3_aa: CSVVGGYLSYNEQFF
j_call: TRBJ2-7; clone_size: many; v_call: TRBV10-1; d_call: TRBD1; cdr3_nt: TGCGCCAGCAGCCCCGACAGGGTCTACGAGCAGTACTTC; cdr3_aa: CASSPDRVYEQYF
j_call: TRBJ2-1; clone_size: many; v_call: TRBV5-1; d_call: -; cdr3_nt: TGCGCCAGTCATGATCCAAGCTCCTACAATGAGCAGTTCTTC; cdr3_aa: CASHDPSSYNEQFF
j_call: TRBJ2-3; clone_size: many; v_call: TRBV24-1; d_call: -; cdr3_nt: TGTGCCACCGGAGGCCCAACCAGTCCAGATACGCAGTATTTT; cdr3_aa: CATGGPTSPDTQYF
j_call: TRBJ2-3; clone_size: few; v_call: TRBV24-1; d_call: -; cdr3_nt: TGTGCCACCAGTGAGGGGCAGGGGAGGATAGATACGCAGTATTTT; cdr3_aa: CATSEGQGRIDTQYF
j_call: TRBJ2-1; clone_size: many; v_call: TRBV5-1; d_call: TRBD2; cdr3_nt: TGCGCCAGCAGTTTTAGCGGGAGTGTTGAAAATGAGCAGTTCTTC; cdr3_aa: CASSFSGSVENEQFF
j_call: TRBJ1-2; clone_size: few; v_call: TRBV12-3/TRBV12-4; d_call: -; cdr3_nt: TGTGCCAGCAGTTTCGGGCACTACTATGGCTACACCTTC; cdr3_aa: CASSFGHYYGYTF
j_call: TRBJ2-3; clone_size: -; v_call: TRBV28; d_call: -; cdr3_nt: TGTGCCAGCAGGGGGATTCAAATGGGCACAGATACGCAGTATTTT; cdr3_aa: CASRGIQMGTDTQYF
j_call: TRBJ2-1; clone_size: -; v_call: TRBV10-3; d_call: TRBD2; cdr3_nt: TGTGCCATCAGTGCGTCCCAGCGGGGGGCCGATGAGCAGTTCTTC; cdr3_aa: CAISASQRGADEQFF
j_call: TRBJ2-2; clone_size: many; v_call: TRBV20-1; d_call: -; cdr3_nt: TGCAGTGCTAGAGCCTGGGACCGACGCCGCCCGAACACCGGGGAGCTGTTTTTT; cdr3_aa: CSARAWDRRRPNTGELFF
j_call: TRBJ1-5; clone_size: -; v_call: TRBV30; d_call: -; cdr3_nt: TGTGCCTGGAGAGCAGGGAGGGCACATCAGCCCCAGCATTTT; cdr3_aa: CAWRAGRAHQPQHF
j_call: TRBJ2-7; clone_size: many; v_call: TRBV12-3/TRBV12-4; d_call: TRBD2; cdr3_nt: TGTGCCAGCAGTTTGACTAGCGGGGTTCGCGAGCAGTACTTC; cdr3_aa: CASSLTSGVREQYF
j_call: TRBJ2-5; clone_size: many; v_call: TRBV7-2; d_call: -; cdr3_nt: TGTGCCAGCAGCTTGACTCGATTGGAGACCCAGTACTTC; cdr3_aa: CASSLTRLETQYF
j_call: TRBJ2-4; clone_size: -; v_call: TRBV20-1; d_call: -; cdr3_nt: TGCAGTGCTCGGACAGTCCGCTCCTACAATGAGCAGTACTTC; cdr3_aa: CSARTVRSYNEQYF
j_call: TRBJ2-7; clone_size: many; v_call: TRBV3-1; d_call: TRBD1; cdr3_nt: TGTGCCAGCAGCCATGGACAGGGGGCTTTCGAGCAGTACTTC; cdr3_aa: CASSHGQGAFEQYF